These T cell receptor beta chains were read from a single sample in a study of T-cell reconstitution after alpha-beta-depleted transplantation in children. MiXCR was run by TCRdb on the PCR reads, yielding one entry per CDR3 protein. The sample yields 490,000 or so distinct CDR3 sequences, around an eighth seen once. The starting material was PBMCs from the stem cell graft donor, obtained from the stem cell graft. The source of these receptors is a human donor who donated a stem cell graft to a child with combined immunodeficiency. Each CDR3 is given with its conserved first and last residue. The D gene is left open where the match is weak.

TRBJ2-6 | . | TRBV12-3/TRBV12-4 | CATIRASGANVLTF
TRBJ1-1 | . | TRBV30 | CAWSVSVNTEAFF
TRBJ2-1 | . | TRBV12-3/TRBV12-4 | CASSFEGSHNEQFF
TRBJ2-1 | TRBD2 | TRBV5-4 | CASSLGGTSERAFF
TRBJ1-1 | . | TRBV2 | CASTPGSTEAFF
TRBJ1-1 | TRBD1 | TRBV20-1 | CSARDRAHTEAFF
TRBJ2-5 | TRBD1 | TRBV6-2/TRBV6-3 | CASSPDRSATDETQYF
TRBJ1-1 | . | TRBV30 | CAWSEAFF
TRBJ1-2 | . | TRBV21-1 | CASSKRGGQNNYGYTF
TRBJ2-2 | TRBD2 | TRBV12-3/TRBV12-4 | CASSSRAGASGELFF
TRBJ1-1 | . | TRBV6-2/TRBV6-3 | CASSYLQVMNTEAFF
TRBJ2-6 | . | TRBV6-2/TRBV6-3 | CASSDGGAGANVLTF
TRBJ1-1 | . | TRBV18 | CASSPQGATEAFF
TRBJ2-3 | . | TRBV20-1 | CSASSLGDTQYF
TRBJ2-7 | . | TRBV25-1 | CASRGDKGMYEQYF
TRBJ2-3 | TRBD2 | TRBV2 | CASSGTSGGSRGDTQYF
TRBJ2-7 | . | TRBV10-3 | CAISESQVYYEQYF
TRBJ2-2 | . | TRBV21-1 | CASSTPGPIPGELFF
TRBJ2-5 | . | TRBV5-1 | CASSQVGEAATQYF
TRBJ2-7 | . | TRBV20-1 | CSASSKGGYEQYF
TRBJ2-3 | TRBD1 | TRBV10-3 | CAIRPDRGVIDTQYF
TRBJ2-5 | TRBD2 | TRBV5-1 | CASSLRTGGAETQYF
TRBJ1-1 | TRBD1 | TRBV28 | CASSFFNRGEAFF
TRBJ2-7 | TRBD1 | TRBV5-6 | CASSPGYTGETYF
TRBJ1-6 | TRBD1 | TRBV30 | CAWIPTGRNSPLHF
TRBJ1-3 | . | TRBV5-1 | CASSLGPLTESSGNTIYF
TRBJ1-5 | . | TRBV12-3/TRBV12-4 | CASSPRAAGWNQPQHF
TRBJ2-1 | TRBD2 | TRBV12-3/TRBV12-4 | CASSLLTSGNNEQFF
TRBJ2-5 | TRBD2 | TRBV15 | CATSRGVGLAGGKTQYF
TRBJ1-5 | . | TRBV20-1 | CSATPDSYIDSNQPQHF
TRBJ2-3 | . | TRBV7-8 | CASSLARHTDTQYF